These T cell receptor beta chains were read from a single sample in a study of blood T cell repertoires in COVID-19. Sequencing was performed with immunoSEQ multiplex PCR; in TCRdb, only in-frame clones are kept and a portion is missing. The table shows approximately 160,000 clones, with roughly 88% occurring only once. The sample consisted of peripheral blood. These receptors came from a woman in her 50s in a cohort sampled during active or convalescent COVID-19. Both conserved end residues are part of each CDR3. The D gene is left open where the match is weak. A clone size is listed for some rows: how often the clone was seen (once, few, many), or a class if it is expanded.

v_gene,j_gene,d_gene,abundance,CDR3nt,CDR3aa
TRBV19,TRBJ1-5,NA,NA,TGTGCCAGTAGTATAAAACGGTACAATCAGCCCCAGCATTTT,CASSIKRYNQPQHF
TRBV28,TRBJ1-4,NA,NA,TGTGCCAGCAGTTTCTCAGGGCCCGGCCTTTTAGATGAAAAACTGTTTTTT,CASSFSGPGLLDEKLFF
TRBV5-1,TRBJ2-1,TRBD2,NA,TGCGCCAGCAGCTCGGGACTAGCAAGAGTAGACAATGAGCAGTTCTTC,CASSSGLARVDNEQFF
TRBV19,TRBJ1-2,NA,NA,TGTGCCAGTAGTTCGCAGTGGAACTATGGCTACACCTTC,CASSSQWNYGYTF
TRBV14,TRBJ2-7,NA,NA,TGTGCCAGCAGCCAAGAGCCACAAGGGGTCAACGAGCAGTACTTC,CASSQEPQGVNEQYF
TRBV19,TRBJ1-4,TRBD1,NA,TGTGCCAGTAGCAAGACAGGGACAGTTCGCGTAGCTAATGAAAAACTGTTTTTT,CASSKTGTVRVANEKLFF
TRBV14,TRBJ2-5,TRBD2,NA,TGTGCCAGCAGCCAACGCTCTCGGACTAGCGAGACCCAGTACTTC,CASSQRSRTSETQYF
TRBV5-1,TRBJ2-7,NA,NA,TGCGCCCGCAGGGGGGGGGACGGATCCTACGAGCAGTACTTC,CARRGGDGSYEQYF
TRBV7-2,TRBJ1-2,TRBD1,NA,TGTGCCAGCAGCTTATTCGGACAGGGAAAGCTACCGACCTTC,CASSLFGQGKLPTF
TRBV3-1/TRBV3-2,TRBJ1-6,NA,NA,TGTGCCAGCAGCCAAGAGCGGGGGAACTCACCCCTCCACTTT,CASSQERGNSPLHF
TRBV24-1,TRBJ2-3,TRBD1,NA,TGTGCCACCAGTGATATCCGACAGGGTAGGAGCACAGATACGCAGTATTTT,CATSDIRQGRSTDTQYF
TRBV10-2,TRBJ1-1,NA,once,TGCGCCAGCAGTGAGGCCAGGTCAAACACTGAAGCTTTCTTT,CASSEARSNTEAFF
TRBV7-2,TRBJ2-5,NA,NA,TGTGCCAGCAGCCCGACTAGTTTACAAGAGACCCAGTACTTC,CASSPTSLQETQYF
TRBV27,TRBJ1-2,NA,once,TGTGCCAGCAGCCCCAACATCTTCTTCTATGGCTACACCTTC,CASSPNIFFYGYTF
TRBV10-2,TRBJ2-7,TRBD1,NA,TGCGCCAGCCTACCTGACGGGACAGGGTTTTACTACGAGCAGTACTTC,CASLPDGTGFYYEQYF
TRBV19,TRBJ1-1,TRBD1,NA,TGTGCCAGTAGTTTAGACAGGGAAGTCGGTGAAGCTTTCTTT,CASSLDREVGEAFF
TRBV30,TRBJ2-7,TRBD2,few,TGTGCCTGGAGGGAACCCGGGACTAGGGTCTCCTACGAGCAGTACTTC,CAWREPGTRVSYEQYF
TRBV5-1,TRBJ2-5,NA,NA,TGCGCCAGCGGTGACAGTAACCAAGAGACCCAGTACTTC,CASGDSNQETQYF
TRBV11-2,TRBJ1-3,NA,NA,TGTGCCAGCAGCCACCTCAGGGTCTCTGGAAACACCATATATTTT,CASSHLRVSGNTIYF
TRBV28,TRBJ1-2,NA,NA,TGTGCCAGCACCCCAATCCCTAACTATGGCTACACCTTC,CASTPIPNYGYTF
TRBV7-8,TRBJ1-3,TRBD1,NA,TGTGCCAGCAGCTTAGGAACAGGGGAGGAGCGTGGAAACACCATATATTTT,CASSLGTGEERGNTIYF
TRBV18,TRBJ2-7,NA,NA,TGTGCCAGCTCACCACCCAGTACCTACGAGCAGTACTTC,CASSPPSTYEQYF
TRBV12-3/TRBV12-4,TRBJ2-2,TRBD2,NA,TGTGCCAGCAGTGGGGGGGCCGGGGAGCTGTTTTTT,CASSGGAGELFF
TRBV19,TRBJ2-2,TRBD1,NA,TGTGCCAGCCGGGACAGGGAATTCCTCAGGACCGGGGAGCTGTTTTTT,CASRDREFLRTGELFF
TRBV18,TRBJ1-4,TRBD1,NA,TGTGCCAGCTCACCGAACGTAGGACAGGGCTCTAATGAAAAACTGTTTTTT,CASSPNVGQGSNEKLFF
TRBV2,TRBJ2-1,NA,NA,TGTGCCAGCAGTCCTACAGGCGTCTCCTACAATGAGCAGTTCTTC,CASSPTGVSYNEQFF
TRBV5-5,TRBJ2-3,NA,NA,TGTGCCAGCAGCTTGAGATTCGGGGTCACAGATACGCAGTATTTT,CASSLRFGVTDTQYF
TRBV6-6,TRBJ2-1,NA,NA,TGTGCCAGCAGTCAGGGGAATGAGCAGTTCTTC,CASSQGNEQFF
TRBV7-9,TRBJ1-6,NA,NA,TGTGCCAGCAGCTTATTTTCCCCTAAGGAGTCACCCCTCCACTTT,CASSLFSPKESPLHF
TRBV7-3,TRBJ2-1,TRBD2,few,TGTGCCAGCAGCCCCGGGTCAGCGGGGGGTTACAATGAGCAGTTCTTC,CASSPGSAGGYNEQFF
TRBV3-1/TRBV3-2,TRBJ1-4,NA,NA,TGTGCCAGCAGCTCCAGACAGCCAACTAATGAAAAACTGTTTTTT,CASSSRQPTNEKLFF
TRBV25-1,TRBJ1-2,TRBD1,NA,TGTGCCAGCAGTGAAGGTGTAGGGGGCTACGGCTACACCTTC,CASSEGVGGYGYTF
TRBV29-1,TRBJ2-7,NA,NA,TGCAGCGTTGTAGGGGGAAAACGGGGCCTTGGTCACGAGCAGTACTTC,CSVVGGKRGLGHEQYF
TRBV5-1,TRBJ2-2,NA,NA,TGCGCCAGCAGCTCGGGGACGGGGGTATTGACCGGGGAGCTGTTTTTT,CASSSGTGVLTGELFF
TRBV24-1,TRBJ2-3,TRBD2,NA,TGTGCCACCAGCCCAAAAAGCGGGAGAGTCACAGATACGCAGTATTTT,CATSPKSGRVTDTQYF
TRBV2,TRBJ1-1,TRBD1,once,TGTGCCAGAAAACCCTTGAAGGGACAGGGAGGGACTGAAGCTTTCTTT,CARKPLKGQGGTEAFF
TRBV7-8,TRBJ1-5,TRBD1,NA,TGTGCCAGCAGCTTGACAGGGCCACAGCCCCAGCATTTT,CASSLTGPQPQHF
TRBV7-8,TRBJ1-1,NA,NA,TGTGCCAGCAGCCGCGGGGAAATGAACACTGAAGCTTTCTTT,CASSRGEMNTEAFF
TRBV7-2,TRBJ2-5,NA,NA,TGTGCCAGCAGCACGGGGGACGCCCAGACCCAGTACTTC,CASSTGDAQTQYF
TRBV7-2,TRBJ1-3,NA,NA,TGTGCCAGCAGCTTGGCAGGGTCCTCTGGAAACACCATATATTTT,CASSLAGSSGNTIYF
TRBV7-2,TRBJ1-6,NA,NA,TGTGCCAGCAGCTTAGCGGCGTGGGGGGATTCACCCCTCCACTTT,CASSLAAWGDSPLHF
TRBV30,TRBJ2-1,NA,NA,TGTGCCTGGAGTGGTGGCGGGGACGATGAGCAGTTCTTC,CAWSGGGDDEQFF